This T cell receptor beta chain was sequenced for a study of blood T cells in healthy people across ages. Study summary: Template switching recovered approximately one barcoded beta molecule for every two T cells. Study-level findings and limits: Higher diversity, along with more naive CD4+ cells, distinguished long-lived donors from aged donors.

Alongside a J-beta primer mix, a sample-barcoded 5' primer served in a second PCR lasting roughly 6 to 12 cycles. Each cDNA molecule received a tag from a template-switch adaptor that had 12 random nucleotides. MiXCR, applied by TCRdb to the 5' RACE reads, yields one record per CDR3 protein. Of approximately 800,000 distinct CDR3 sequences in the sample, 25% to 30% were seen once. V gave up 5 bases and J gave up 8 bases, with 13 bases separating them. The V gene's germline CDR1 is SGHAT and CDR2 FQNNGV. This CDR3 has 12 residues. A few counts support this clonotype. Antigen specificity is unknown. The same data also went into a second study, on T cells of mothers and their children. Per that paper: Five or six children and their three healthy Caucasian mothers were the donors.

The sequencing input was blood. This TCR was sampled from a boy under 18 in good health. This rearrangement joins TRBV11-2 to TRBJ2-7; D not certain. DNA of the CDR3: TGTGCCAGCAGCCGACCCATTACTCAGCAGTACTTC. It is translated as CASSRPITQQYF.